Below are 32 T cell receptor beta chains sequenced from a single sample in a study of CD8+ T cells in alopecia areata. Extracted RNA was reverse transcribed into cDNA, the sequencing template. Sequenced by immunoSEQ multiplex PCR; TCRdb stores in-frame clones only, minus some. Of some 170,000 clones listed, around 71% are singletons. This sample comprised CD8+ T cells sorted from blood, obtained at week 0. These receptors were collected from a human donor with alopecia areata.

The rearrangement joins TRBV7-8 to TRBJ1-2; the D gene is possibly TRBD1 (5 bases). The V gene's germline CDR1 is SGHVS and CDR2 FQNEAQ. This CDR3 spans 12 amino acids. Trimming cost V 5 bases and J 8 bases, with 12 bases left between them. CDR3 nucleotides: TGTGCCAGCAGCATGAGGAGGGGAGGCTACACCTTC. It translates to CASSMRRGGYTF. The whole variable domain, remainder taken from reference TRBV7-8 and TRBJ1-2, is GAGVSQSPRYKVAKRGQDVALRCDPISGHVSLFWYQQALGQGPEFLTYFQNEAQLDKSGLPSDRFFAERPEGSVSTLKIQRTQQEDSAVYLCASSMRRGGYTFGSGTRLTVV.

Regarding this clone: The sample holds other DNA sequences that translate to the same CDR3. This chain links TRBV5-1 with TRBJ2-1; D is ambiguous. This CDR3 has 10 residues. Looked up from germline, CDR1 is SGHRS and CDR2 is YFSETQ. Deletions cut 5 bases from V and 6 bases from J, with 3 bases between. CDR3 nucleotides: TGCGCCAGCAGGGGCAATGAGCAGTTCTTC. The encoded protein is CASRGNEQFF.

The CDR3: CASTPPGPHQPQHF. CDR3 in DNA: TGTGCCAGCACCCCGCCAGGGCCCCATCAGCCCCAGCATTTT. The chain recombines TRBV25-1 with TRBJ1-5; D possibly corresponds to TRBD1 (5 bases). From germline, CDR1 is MGHDK and CDR2 SYGVNS. This CDR3 has 14 amino acids. V was cut by 7 bases and J by 5 bases, with 15 bases left in between.

This chain links TRBV7-9 with TRBJ1-2, with D possibly being TRBD1 (6 bases). This CDR3 comprises 13 residues. Germline CDR1 SEHNR, CDR2 FQNEAQ (reference sequence). With 5 bases removed from V and 7 bases from J, the gap between germline ends came to 14 bases. This CDR3 reads CASSTAGGGGYTF. The CDR3 DNA is TGTGCCAGCAGCACCGCGGGGGGCGGTGGCTACACCTTC.

V is TRBV5-1 and J is TRBJ2-7; 7 bases align to TRBD2. The germline V gene encodes CDR1 SGHRS and CDR2 YFSETQ. V gave up 2 bases and J gave up 4 bases; unmatched junction bases: 9. The CDR3 is made up of 15 amino acids. The CDR3 is CASSFGAGDLYEQYF. The CDR3 DNA reads TGCGCCAGCAGCTTCGGTGCGGGGGATCTGTACGAGCAGTACTTC. Drawing the rest from reference TRBV5-1 and TRBJ2-7, the complete variable domain is KAGVTQTPRYLIKTRGQQVTLSCSPISGHRSVSWYQQTPGQGLQFLFEYFSETQRNKGNFPGRFSGRQFSNSRSEMNVSTLELGDSALYLCASSFGAGDLYEQYFGPGTRLTVT.

This clone was counted a few times. This chain connects TRBV27 to TRBJ1-2, with 9 bases fitting TRBD1. Germline V lookup: CDR1 MNHEY, CDR2 SMNVEV (reference sequence). CDR3 length: 15 residues. Trimming at V came to 6 bases and at J to 6 bases, leaving 11 bases not matched to a gene. The CDR3 DNA reads TGTGCCAGCAGCCCCGCCGGGACAGGGTACAATGGCTACACCTTC. Translation: CASSPAGTGYNGYTF.

This clone was observed a few times. The chain employs TRBV19 and TRBJ2-3; 10 bases map to TRBD2. After removal of 9 bases from V and 5 bases from J, the junction contained 8 bases not matched to a gene. CDR3 length equals 14 residues. CDR1 is LNHDA and CDR2 is SQIVND in the germline V gene (reference sequence). CDR3 residues: CASSLAGMGDTQYF. The CDR3 DNA reads TGTGCCAGCTCACTAGCGGGGATGGGAGATACGCAGTATTTT.

This clone was counted only a few times. The chain links TRBV14 to TRBJ2-5, with D possibly being TRBD1 (5 bases). The length of the CDR3 is 13 residues. V was trimmed by 5 bases and J by 3 bases, leaving 10 bases between them. Germline V CDR1 and CDR2: SGHDN, FVKESK. The CDR3 nucleotides read TGTGCCAGCAGCGCGTACAGGAAAGAGACCCAGTACTTC. This gives the protein CASSAYRKETQYF.

This rearrangement joins TRBV20-1 to TRBJ2-2; unclear D gene. Germline lookup yields CDR1 DFQATT and CDR2 SNEGSKA (reference sequence). The CDR3 runs to 11 residues. Trimming removed 6 bases from V and 8 bases from J, with 10 bases in between. CDR3 in DNA: TGCAGTGCCCTCTCGGCTGGGGAGCTGTTTTTT. Translation gives CSALSAGELFF.

The rearrangement links TRBV30 to TRBJ1-1; D remains ambiguous. The length of the CDR3 is 13 residues. Per the germline V gene, CDR1 is GTSNPN and CDR2 is SVGIG (reference sequence). Trimming pared 2 bases from V and 1 base from J, leaving 8 bases between. The CDR3 region is CAWSPPANTEAFF. CDR3 DNA sequence: TGTGCCTGGAGTCCACCTGCGAACACTGAAGCTTTCTTT.

This sequence joins TRBV30 and TRBJ2-7; 10 bases agree with TRBD1. Germline assignment: CDR1 GTSNPN and CDR2 SVGIG (reference sequence). This CDR3 contains 13 residues. Trimming cost V 2 bases and J 3 bases; bases outside gene matches: 1. CDR3: CAWSRDRGYEQYF. Here the CDR3 DNA reads TGTGCCTGGAGTCGGGACAGGGGCTACGAGCAGTACTTC.

This clone was counted once. The chain combines TRBV13 with TRBJ2-5; unclear D gene. Deletions cut 5 bases from V and 2 bases from J, with 3 bases between. Germline V gene sequence: CDR1 PRHDT, CDR2 FYEKMQ (reference sequence). The CDR3 spans 11 residues. In DNA form, the CDR3 reads TGTGCCAGCAGCCTTCAAGAGACCCAGTACTTC. This encodes CASSLQETQYF.

The chain recombines TRBV27 with TRBJ2-4; 8 positions match TRBD1. V was clipped by 5 bases and J by 6 bases; unmatched bases: 6. Germline assignment: CDR1 MNHEY and CDR2 SMNVEV (reference sequence). The CDR3 covers 14 residues. CDR3: CASSTRTGRNIQYF. The CDR3 DNA is TGTGCCAGCAGTACAAGGACAGGGCGAAACATTCAGTACTTC.

The V and J genes are TRBV30 and TRBJ1-2, with unresolved D. The CDR3 has 16 amino acids. Trimming removed 2 bases from V and 5 bases from J, with 21 bases in between. Looked up from germline, CDR1 is GTSNPN and CDR2 is SVGIG (reference sequence). The CDR3 reads CAWSPEVAITPYGYTF. CDR3 sequence (DNA): TGTGCCTGGAGTCCTGAAGTGGCAATTACCCCTTATGGCTACACCTTC.

This chain uses TRBV5-6 with TRBJ1-2; D gene unclear. This CDR3 spans 12 amino acids. Trimming took off 3 bases at V and 0 bases at J, with 3 bases between the two ends. Germline CDR1 reads SGHDT; CDR2 reads YYEEEE. The CDR3, as DNA: TGTGCCAGCAGCTGGGCTAACTATGGCTACACCTTC. Its translation: CASSWANYGYTF. Looking up the rest from reference TRBV5-6 and TRBJ1-2 gives the full variable domain: DAGVTQSPTHLIKTRGQQVTLRCSPKSGHDTVSWYQQALGQGPQFIFQYYEEEERQRGNFPDRFSGHQFPNYSSELNVNALLLGDSALYLCASSWANYGYTFGSGTRLTVV.

V gene TRBV25-1 combines with J gene TRBJ2-3; TRBD2 matches at 13 bases. V shed 0 bases and J 3 bases; nucleotides not matched to a gene: 6. Germline loops: CDR1 MGHDK, CDR2 SYGVNS. The length of the CDR3 is 18 residues. CDR3 DNA sequence: TGTGCCAGCAGTGAATATTCGCGACTAGCGGGGGGTACAGATACGCAGTATTTT. It encodes CASSEYSRLAGGTDTQYF.

This clone was seen a handful of times. The chain carries TRBV5-6 and TRBJ1-5; no firm D call. Per the germline V gene, CDR1 is SGHDT and CDR2 is YYEEEE. The V end lost 4 bases, the J end lost 3 bases, and 8 bases lay between the germline ends. CDR3 length: 13 amino acids. The CDR3 region is CASSIGVNQPQHF. CDR3 coding DNA: TGTGCCAGCAGCATCGGGGTCAATCAGCCCCAGCATTTT.

The rearrangement links TRBV13 to TRBJ2-3, with 12 bases that match TRBD2. Germline V gene data show CDR1 as PRHDT and CDR2 as FYEKMQ (reference sequence). The length of the CDR3 is 15 residues. V lost 5 bases and J lost 5; bases outside the gene matches: 5. CDR3 loop: CASSHLAGGLDTQYF. CDR3 bases: TGTGCCAGCAGCCATCTAGCGGGGGGGCTAGATACGCAGTATTTT.

This rearrangement joins TRBV11-3 to TRBJ2-7; 9 bases match TRBD1. Germline lookup yields CDR1 SGHNT and CDR2 YENEEA. V lost 1 base and J lost 4; bases outside the gene matches: 8. There are 16 residues in the CDR3. CDR3 DNA: TGTGCCAGCAGCTTAGTTTCGGGACAGGGTATTTACGAGCAGTACTTC. It is translated as CASSLVSGQGIYEQYF. The whole variable domain, remainder taken from reference TRBV11-3 and TRBJ2-7, is EAGVVQSPRYKIIEKKQPVAFWCNPISGHNTLYWYLQNLGQGPELLIRYENEEAVDDSQLPKDRFSAERLKGVDSTLKIQPAELGDSAVYLCASSLVSGQGIYEQYFGPGTRLTVT.

This chain joins TRBV10-3 and TRBJ1-3, with D unclear. The CDR3 is 13 amino acids. CDR1 is ENHRY and CDR2 is SYGVKD in the germline V gene. Trimming pared 8 bases from V and 0 bases from J, leaving 8 bases between. This chain's CDR3 is CAIGERSGNTIYF. The CDR3 bases are TGTGCCATCGGGGAACGCTCTGGAAACACCATATATTTT.

This chain connects TRBV7-9 to TRBJ2-1; no clear D gene. Looked up from germline, CDR1 is SEHNR and CDR2 is FQNEAQ (reference sequence). Between the trimmed V and J ends, which lost 1 base and 4 bases, there was a span of 8 bases. The CDR3 extends over 14 amino acids. CDR3 sequence: CASSLVSYYNEQFF. CDR3 DNA: TGTGCCAGCAGCTTAGTGTCCTATTACAATGAGCAGTTCTTC. Supplemented by reference TRBV7-9 and TRBJ2-1, the full variable domain reads DTGVSQNPRHKITKRGQNVTFRCDPISEHNRLYWYRQTLGQGPEFLTYFQNEAQLEKSRLLSDRFSAERPKGSFSTLEIQRTEQGDSAMYLCASSLVSYYNEQFFGPGTRLTVL.

V usage is TRBV9 and J usage is TRBJ1-1; no clear D. Trimming took 0 bases from V and 4 from J, leaving 13 bases between them. The CDR3 loop spans 15 amino acids. The germline V gene has CDR1 SGDLS and CDR2 YYNGEE. The CDR3 DNA follows: TGTGCCAGCAGCGTAGCCCCCATTACGGCCACTGAAGCTTTCTTT. Amino acids: CASSVAPITATEAFF.

This clone was recorded a few times. The J gene is TRBJ2-1, the V gene TRBV23-1, with D possibly TRBD1 on 5 matching bases. TRBV23-1 is an ORF, with its function uncertain. Trimming left V 0 bases short and J 7 bases short, with 13 bases between. This CDR3 is 15 amino acids long. CDR3 region: CASSQSPRAGNEQFF. CDR3 in DNA: TGCGCCAGCAGTCAATCTCCCAGGGCCGGTAATGAGCAGTTCTTC.

The CDR3 reads CASSLFPLAGEHTDTQYF. DNA of the CDR3: TGCGCCAGCAGCTTGTTCCCGTTAGCGGGGGAGCACACAGATACGCAGTATTTT. The chain has TRBV5-1 and TRBJ2-3; 9 bases align to TRBD2. V trimming: 1 base; J trimming: 2 bases; junction bases outside the gene matches: 11. The germline gives CDR1 SGHRS, CDR2 YFSETQ. CDR3 length: 18 residues. The full variable domain, in which reference TRBV5-1 and TRBJ2-3 provide the parts outside the CDR3, is KAGVTQTPRYLIKTRGQQVTLSCSPISGHRSVSWYQQTPGQGLQFLFEYFSETQRNKGNFPGRFSGRQFSNSRSEMNVSTLELGDSALYLCASSLFPLAGEHTDTQYFGPGTRLTVL.

The rearrangement joins TRBV2 to TRBJ2-3; 12 nucleotides line up with TRBD2. Germline-derived CDR1 and CDR2 are SNHLY and FYNNEI. Trimming at V came to 7 bases and at J to 4 bases, leaving 3 bases not matched to a gene. The CDR3 has 14 amino acids. CDR3 region: CASTPSGGADTQYF. Written as DNA, the CDR3 is TGTGCCAGCACTCCTAGCGGGGGGGCAGATACGCAGTATTTT.

The gene calls are TRBV15 and TRBJ1-5; D call uncertain. Germline assignment: CDR1 LNHNV and CDR2 YYDKDF (reference sequence). This CDR3 spans 16 amino acids. V was shortened by 0 bases and J by 0 bases, with 9 bases between the two germline ends. CDR3 coding DNA: TGTGCCACCAGCAGAGATCCCGCAGATAGCAATCAGCCCCAGCATTTT. Translated, it gives CATSRDPADSNQPQHF.

This clone was observed a few times. V is TRBV11-2 and J is TRBJ2-7; D call uncertain. Trimming left V 1 base short and J 3 bases short, with 10 bases between. Germline CDR1 is SGHAT and CDR2 is FQNNGV. The CDR3 sequence is 14 residues long. CDR3 bases: TGTGCCAGCAGCTTAGGGGTAGGGATCTACGAGCAGTACTTC. This gives the protein CASSLGVGIYEQYF.

In its sample, this clone was seen a few times. The V call is TRBV13, the J call TRBJ1-5; D perhaps matches TRBD1 (5 bases). The CDR3 loop spans 13 amino acids. The V and J ends lost 2 bases and 7 bases respectively, with 9 bases between them. CDR1 and CDR2 (germline): PRHDT, FYEKMQ (reference sequence). Here the CDR3 reads CASSLSRGQPQHF. The CDR3, as DNA: TGTGCCAGCAGCTTATCGCGGGGCCAGCCCCAGCATTTT.

The genes are TRBV29-1 and TRBJ2-5; 16 bases align to TRBD2. CDR3 size: 18 residues. Trimming at V came to 6 bases and at J to 4 bases, leaving 14 bases not matched to a gene. Germline loops: CDR1 SQVTM, CDR2 ANQGSEA. CDR3 sequence: CSVAGTSGGANMLETQYF. CDR3 nucleotides: TGCAGCGTCGCTGGGACTAGCGGGGGGGCCAATATGTTAGAGACCCAGTACTTC.

The V call is TRBV27, the J call TRBJ2-7; TRBD1 or TRBD2 may be the D gene (5 bases each). Trimming shortened V by 6 bases and J by 0 bases, and 12 bases separated the two germline ends. The CDR3 loop spans 14 amino acids. Germline CDR1 reads MNHEY; CDR2 reads SMNVEV (reference sequence). CDR3 protein: CASRGTVSSYEQYF. The DNA for the CDR3 is TGTGCCAGCAGGGGGACGGTAAGCTCCTACGAGCAGTACTTC.

The rearrangement uses TRBV6-5 and TRBJ1-5; D not certain. V lost 2 bases, J lost 3 bases, and 5 bases lay in between. Looked up from germline, CDR1 is MNHEY and CDR2 is SVGAGI. The CDR3 spans 13 residues. The CDR3 loop reads CASSYAYNQPQHF. CDR3 coding DNA: TGTGCCAGCAGTTACGCGTACAATCAGCCCCAGCATTTT.

V and J are TRBV7-9 and TRBJ1-1, with 8 nucleotides matching TRBD1. This CDR3 spans 12 amino acids. CDR1 is SEHNR, CDR2 FQNEAQ, per germline (reference sequence). Losses at the gene ends were 5 bases for V and 7 bases for J; bases not matched to a gene: 3. CDR3: CASSATGDEAFF. The CDR3 DNA sequence: TGTGCCAGCAGCGCGACAGGGGATGAAGCTTTCTTT.